This T cell receptor beta chain was recorded in a study of T cell responses to AZD1222 COVID-19 vaccine. Broader study findings: Sampling that yielded the repertoires occurred only after the peak T cell response. White British ancestry dominated among donors, who included more females, and clonal diversity was possibly underestimated. Distributed over spike, vaccine-associated CD4 TCRs predominated at 160-218 and 743-854.

The V end was cut by 2 bases, the J end by 3 bases, with 12 bases between. This CDR3 comprises 15 residues. Germline-derived CDR1 and CDR2 are MNHEY and SVGEGT. Libraries were prepared by immunoSEQ multiplex PCR; TCRdb keeps only in-frame clonotypes and omits some of them. The data show roughly 100,000 clones, approximately 81% seen once. Judged by abundance, this clone is medium-sized. Its target is not known. The chain uses TRBV6-2 or TRBV6-3 and TRBJ2-3, with a tentative D call TRBD2 (7 bases). Specimen: peripheral blood, collected on day 0 of AZD1222 vaccination. The clonotype comes from an adult in good health. DNA of the CDR3: TGTGCCAGCAGTTACGGGGGGGGCTCGACAGATACGCAGTATTTT. Encoded protein: CASSYGGGSTDTQYF.